Below, one TCR beta chain is given with its context. The antigen this receptor binds is unknown. It has no much larger one-base neighbor in the sample; base qualities were not kept. CDR1 is given as LGHNT and CDR2 as FRNRAP, both from the germline V gene. The junction carries 12 bases between V and J, which are trimmed by 9 bases and 9 bases respectively. The CDR3 contains 11 residues, cysteine and phenylalanine counted. The retained sequence is limited to the CDR3, 33 bases, with the frame set at the first base. To sequence the TCRbeta CDR3 region, genomic DNA was isolated from the sorted cells. The immunoSEQ Assay was used for sequencing of TCRbeta CDR3 regions. TCRdb obtained this table from immuneACCESS and retained in-frame rearrangements with V and J assigned. These tables miss some clones; where compared with another copy, unresolved V genes account for less than half of the shortfall, and the remainder is unexplained. The sample includes over 55,000 clones, with about 81% observed a single time. The ten largest clones take up 5% of the sample.

The trial excluded patients who had a history of autoimmune disease or were on systemic immunosuppression. In every dose cohort, peripheral blood was drawn for TCR sequencing at baseline, cycle 4 day 1, and cycle 7 day 1. The samples were taken from a phase I, first-in-human, multicenter, open-label dose-escalation trial of ivuxolimab. Adults with locally advanced or metastatic head and neck squamous cell, hepatocellular, melanoma or renal cell carcinoma were enrolled in the trial. Before TCR sequencing, CD4+ and CD8+ T cells were separately sorted from peripheral blood. This sample is part of a study of OX40 agonist ivuxolimab in advanced cancers. With respect to the entire study: Ivuxolimab was an agonistic, fully human IgG2 monoclonal antibody directed against OX40 (CD134), a costimulatory receptor. Intravenous ivuxolimab was administered to patients every 2 weeks at six dose levels: 0.01, 0.1, 0.3, 1.5, 3 and 10 mg/kg. Among the approximately 50 dose-escalation patients, approximately 20 had hepatocellular carcinoma, roughly 15 melanoma, 9 renal cell carcinoma and 9 head and neck cancer. The dose-escalation cohort was over 70% male with a mean age of around 64 years, ranging from roughly 20 to 80. Prior anti-PD-1, anti-PD-L1 or anti-CTLA-4 therapy was permitted, and checkpoint inhibitors had been received by more than 35% of dose-escalation patients. Partial responses occurred in three dose-escalation patients: two with cutaneous melanoma and one with hepatocellular carcinoma. Peripheral TCRbeta sequencing aimed to test whether ivuxolimab altered TCR sequence diversity and caused clonal T-cell expansion. The paper reports the monotherapy dose-escalation portion (N of about 56 patients) of the phase I ivuxolimab trial. Overall study outcomes, separate from this receptor: The antigen specificity of the peripheral T cells that underwent clonal expansion was not determined. Low levels of normalized T-cell clonal expansion were also seen in some patients who did not respond. At doses of 0.1 to 3.0 mg/kg, clonal expansion of both CD4+ and CD8+ blood T cells was observed from baseline to week 6. In partial responders in the 0.1-3.0 mg/kg groups, normalized peripheral clonal expansion was found to be among the lowest, especially among CD8+ T cells. After ivuxolimab, CD8+ T cells had more expanded clones than CD4+ T cells on average.

Sequences were derived from CD4+ or CD8+ T cells sorted from blood, sampled in a trial of the OX40 agonist ivuxolimab. The V and J genes are TRBV12-5 and TRBJ2-1; the D gene remains uncertain. This clonotype was obtained from an adult with an advanced solid tumor such as melanoma, head and neck, liver or kidney cancer. This receptor has the CDR3 CASGRLGEQFF. The base sequence is TGTGCTAGCGGAAGGTTGGGTGAGCAGTTCTTC.